This T cell receptor (beta chain) was recovered during a study of somatic mutations in cytotoxic T cells in rheumatoid arthritis. The germline CDR1 and CDR2 sequences are SGHTA and FQGNSA. Unmatched junction bases numbered 4, after V lost 6 bases and J lost 3 bases. This CDR3 has 14 amino acids. Here immunoSEQ multiplex PCR was the method, and the copy in TCRdb shows in-frame clones only, minus some. The sample shows some 40,000 clones, roughly 80% of them seen only once. The origin of this receptor is a man aged 40-49 years in good health. This chain connects TRBV7-2 to TRBJ2-4; 8 positions agree with TRBD1. Input material: CD8+ T cells sorted from blood. The CDR3 here is CASRDRDIKNIQYF. The CDR3 DNA sequence: TGTGCCAGCAGGGACAGGGATATCAAAAACATTCAGTACTTC.